These 10 T cell receptor beta chains originate from one sample sequenced in a study. In TCRdb, the 5' RACE reads were re-called with MiXCR into one record per CDR3 protein. The data contain fewer than 75,000 distinct CDR3 sequences, less than 30% of them singletons. Cells sorted as Tregs were CD4+, CD25+ and CD127-/low. Sequenced sample: tumor-infiltrating Tregs sorted from the breast tumor. The receptor source for this set is a female donor with breast cancer.

This clonotype was seen only a few times. The chain uses TRBV5-5 and TRBJ1-4; no clear D. V was shortened by 2 bases and J by 15 bases, with 14 bases between the two germline ends. The length of the CDR3 is 12 residues. The germline CDR1 and CDR2 sequences are SGHKS and YYEKEE (reference sequence). This CDR3 reads CASSLSFRELFF. Written as DNA, the CDR3 is TGTGCCAGCAGCTTATCGTTTCGGGAGTTGTTTTTT.

The sample holds a few counts of this clonotype. This chain connects TRBV6-1 to TRBJ1-2; D call uncertain. Germline CDR1 reads MNHNS; CDR2 reads SASEGT. The CDR3 loop spans 13 amino acids. V was cut by 4 bases and J by 8 bases, with 14 bases left in between. The DNA for the CDR3 is TGTGCCAGCAGTGTCCACTACTATTACGGCTACACCTTC. Translation: CASSVHYYYGYTF.

This clonotype was counted only a few times. The V and J genes are TRBV3-1 and TRBJ1-5; tentative D call: TRBD1 (5 bases). This CDR3 comprises 12 residues. V shed 1 base and J shed 7 bases, with 5 bases lying between them. From germline, CDR1 is LGHDT and CDR2 YNNKEL (reference sequence). The CDR3 sequence: CASSQGDQPQHF. The CDR3, as DNA: TGTGCCAGCAGCCAAGGGGACCAGCCCCAGCATTTT.

The rearrangement joins TRBV11-2 to TRBJ2-1; D perhaps matches TRBD2 (5 bases). V lost 5 bases, J lost 3 bases, and 8 bases lay in between. CDR3 length: 13 amino acids. The germline gives CDR1 SGHAT, CDR2 FQNNGV. Written as DNA, the CDR3 is TGTGCCAGCAGCCCAGACTACTACAATGAGCAGTTCTTC. Its translation is CASSPDYYNEQFF.

V is TRBV5-1 and J is TRBJ2-1; 14 bases line up with TRBD2. Unmatched junction bases numbered 3, after V lost 1 base and J lost 9 bases. Germline assignment: CDR1 SGHRS and CDR2 YFSETQ. The CDR3 spans 15 residues. CDR3 nucleotides: TGCGCCAGCAGCTTGATGACTAGCGGGGGGGCTGAGCAGTTCTTC. It encodes CASSLMTSGGAEQFF.

This clonotype has more than one count but fewer than ten. One junction end disagrees with the germline gene, perhaps due to a read error. V gene TRBV2 combines with J gene TRBJ1-6; 8 bases are a match to TRBD1. There are 14 residues in the CDR3. Germline loops: CDR1 SNHLY, CDR2 FYNNEI. In nucleotides, the CDR3 is TGTGCCAGCAGCGAAGAAACAGGGGGGCTCGCCCTCCACTTT. Encoded protein: CASSEETGGLALHF.

The V gene is TRBV19, the J gene TRBJ2-2; weak D call: TRBD2 (5 bases). Per the germline V gene, CDR1 is LNHDA and CDR2 is SQIVND (reference sequence). CDR3 length: 14 residues. Trimming removed 7 bases from V and 4 bases from J, with 13 bases in between. CDR3 residues: CASTVRESTGELFF. In nucleotides, the CDR3 is TGTGCCAGTACGGTGAGGGAGAGCACCGGGGAGCTGTTTTTT.

This clonotype was picked up many times. The V and J genes are TRBV7-2 and TRBJ2-5; 8 nucleotides line up with TRBD2. CDR3 length: 16 amino acids. In germline, CDR1 is SGHTA, CDR2 FQGNSA. The trim removed 2 bases at V and 4 bases at J, leaving 9 bases unmatched. The DNA of the CDR3 is TGTGCCAGCAGCTTAAACCGACGGGAGGGGGGAGAGACCCAGTACTTC. Translated: CASSLNRREGGETQYF. Together with reference TRBV7-2 and TRBJ2-5, the CDR3 gives the full variable domain: GAGVSQSPSNKVTEKGKDVELRCDPISGHTALYWYRQSLGQGLEFLIYFQGNSAPDKSGLPSDRFSAERTGGSVSTLTIQRTQQEDSAVYLCASSLNRREGGETQYFGPGTRLLVL.

This clonotype was picked up many times. The chain combines TRBV28 with TRBJ2-7; 9 bases agree with TRBD2. The CDR3 contains 13 residues. J gave up 4 bases and V 8 bases, and 6 bases lay outside the gene matches. Germline V gives CDR1 MDHEN, CDR2 SYDVKM. The CDR3 sequence is CASGAGGWYEQYF. The CDR3 DNA is TGTGCCAGCGGGGCGGGAGGGTGGTACGAGCAGTACTTC.

This sequence joins TRBV7-9 and TRBJ2-3, with 9 bases lining up with TRBD2. The junction had 5 bases not matched to a gene; V was cut back by 2 bases and J by 5 bases. The CDR3 is made up of 15 amino acids. Germline V CDR1 and CDR2: SEHNR, FQNEAQ (reference sequence). DNA for the CDR3: TGTGCCAGCAGCTTAACGCTAGCGGGGAGAGATACGCAGTATTTT. Translation gives CASSLTLAGRDTQYF.